These 2 T cell receptor beta chains were all obtained from the same sample, sequenced in a study of blood T cell repertoires in COVID-19. TCRdb's copy holds only in-frame clones and misses some; the assay was immunoSEQ multiplex PCR. Here the sample spans some 90,000 clones, roughly 87% being singletons. Sequencing was done on a sample of peripheral blood. Receptors originate from an older woman with COVID-19, enrolled during active disease.

This clone was observed once. V and J are TRBV18 and TRBJ2-7; weak D call: TRBD1 (5 bases). The CDR3 runs 14 residues. Germline CDR1 is KGHSH and CDR2 is LQKENI. Trimming removed 3 bases at V and 1 base at J, with 10 bases between. The CDR3 reads CASSPTTDSYEQYF. The CDR3, as DNA: TGTGCCAGCTCACCGACGACAGATTCCTACGAGCAGTACTTC.

This chain connects TRBV7-2 to TRBJ1-2; D gene ambiguous. Germline CDR1 SGHTA, CDR2 FQGNSA. The germline V and J ends were trimmed by 2 bases and 0 bases, with 10 bases remaining between them. The CDR3 has 15 residues. CDR3 region: CASSLRGVTNYGYTF. DNA for the CDR3: TGTGCCAGCAGCTTACGTGGAGTTACTAACTATGGCTACACCTTC. Full variable domain (missing parts from reference TRBV7-2 and TRBJ1-2): GAGVSQSPSNKVTEKGKDVELRCDPISGHTALYWYRQSLGQGLEFLIYFQGNSAPDKSGLPSDRFSAERTGGSVSTLTIQRTQQEDSAVYLCASSLRGVTNYGYTFGSGTRLTVV.